The 18 T cell receptor beta chains presented below share a single source sample, sequenced in a study of CD8 T cells in Susac syndrome. Random hexamers primed reverse transcription of about 0.5 to 1 ug RNA. In TCRdb, the immunoSEQ multiplex PCR reads were re-called with MiXCR into one record per CDR3 protein. Here the sample spans about 210,000 distinct CDR3 sequences, about 95% being singletons. The sequenced material came from CD4+ T cells from PBMCs. These receptors originate from a human donor with Susac syndrome.

The V and J genes are TRBV18 and TRBJ2-3; no firm D call. Trimming cost V 0 bases and J 7 bases, with 11 bases left between them. The length of the CDR3 is 14 residues. CDR1 is KGHSH and CDR2 is LQKENI in the germline V gene. The CDR3 region has the DNA TGTGCCAGCTCACCACCGACGGATCGAAATACGCAGTATTTT. It yields the protein CASSPPTDRNTQYF.

V gene TRBV20-1 combines with J gene TRBJ1-6, with a possible D match to TRBD1 (5 bases). V was pared by 8 bases and J by 10 bases, with 18 bases between. The CDR3 contains 13 residues. Germline V gene lookup returns CDR1 DFQATT and CDR2 SNEGSKA (reference sequence). The CDR3 is CSCTRDPWSPLHF. The CDR3 nucleotides read TGCAGTTGCACACGGGACCCTTGGTCACCCCTCCACTTT.

The chain combines TRBV27 with TRBJ1-1; TRBD1 might be the D (6 bases). This CDR3 has 16 residues. Germline CDR1 MNHEY, CDR2 SMNVEV (reference sequence). V was clipped by 5 bases and J by 5 bases, with 21 bases between them. The CDR3 loop is CASSGDMRRGRTEAFF. In DNA, the CDR3 is TGTGCCAGCAGTGGGGATATGCGCAGGGGCAGGACTGAAGCTTTCTTT.

V is TRBV5-1 and J is TRBJ2-7; a weak D match, TRBD2 (6 bases). Germline V lookup: CDR1 SGHRS, CDR2 YFSETQ. The germline V and J ends were trimmed by 0 bases and 7 bases, with 14 bases remaining between them. This CDR3 has 14 residues. The CDR3 nucleotides read TGCGCCAGCAGCTTGGCTTCGGGCAGCGGGGAGCAGTACTTC. This translates into CASSLASGSGEQYF.

This chain uses TRBV12-3 or TRBV12-4 with TRBJ1-4; D not certain. CDR3 size: 15 residues. Trimming removed 10 bases from V and 8 bases from J, with 23 bases in between. CDR3 region: CAISSQLHLGEKLFF. CDR3 DNA sequence: TGTGCCATATCGAGTCAGTTACACCTCGGGGAAAAACTGTTTTTT.

V and J are TRBV7-6 and TRBJ1-1, with 9 bases that match TRBD1. Germline V CDR1 and CDR2: SGHVS, FNYEAQ. V was clipped by 4 bases and J by 4 bases; unmatched bases: 4. This CDR3 spans 14 amino acids. CDR3 in DNA: TGTGCCAGCAGCTCGGACAGGGGAGGCACTGAAGCTTTCTTT. Translated: CASSSDRGGTEAFF.

V gene TRBV12-3 or TRBV12-4 combines with J gene TRBJ1-6; D possibly corresponds to TRBD1 (6 bases). V lost 2 bases to trimming and J lost 7 bases, with 9 bases between them. This CDR3 has 14 amino acids. The CDR3 is CASSLTGRNSPLHF. The CDR3 coding sequence is TGTGCCAGCAGTTTAACAGGGCGCAATTCACCCCTCCACTTT.

In its sample, this clonotype was seen once. This chain links TRBV20-1 with TRBJ2-4; TRBD2 matches at 7 bases. CDR1 and CDR2 (germline): DFQATT, SNEGSKA (reference sequence). V gave up 1 base and J gave up 4 bases; unmatched junction bases: 10. The CDR3 runs 16 residues. The CDR3 is CSARAINGGWKNIQYF. DNA for the CDR3: TGCAGTGCTAGAGCGATAAACGGGGGGTGGAAAAACATTCAGTACTTC.

This clonotype was observed a single time. The V gene is TRBV14, the J gene TRBJ2-2; D not resolved. Germline CDR1 and CDR2: SGHDN and FVKESK. Trimming removed 3 bases from V and 0 bases from J, with 8 bases in between. This CDR3 has 15 residues. CDR3 DNA: TGTGCCAGCAGCCAGGTCCGAGCGAACACCGGGGAGCTGTTTTTT. Translated, it gives CASSQVRANTGELFF.

The CDR3 nucleotides are TGCAGTGCCAAGGGACAGCGCCCCAATCAGCCCCAGCATTTT. It codes for CSAKGQRPNQPQHF. The rearrangement joins TRBV20-1 to TRBJ1-5; 7 bases are a match to TRBD1. Germline CDR1 DFQATT, CDR2 SNEGSKA (reference sequence). This CDR3 comprises 14 residues. V was pared by 6 bases and J by 3 bases, with 8 bases of the junction left unmatched.

The chain joins TRBV5-4 to TRBJ2-5; 7 bases match TRBD2. CDR3 size: 16 residues. The V gene end was trimmed by 6 bases and the J gene end by 2 bases; junction bases not matched to a gene: 13. In germline, CDR1 is SGHNT, CDR2 YYREEE (reference sequence). CDR3 sequence (DNA): TGTGCCAGCAAGTGGGGGGGAGCGAGCACTCAAGAGACCCAGTACTTC. Translation gives CASKWGGASTQETQYF.

J is TRBJ2-3 and V is TRBV12-3 or TRBV12-4, with 8 bases identical to TRBD2. The CDR3 covers 16 residues. Unmatched junction bases numbered 11, after V lost 5 bases and J lost 4 bases. The DNA for the CDR3 is TGTGCCAGCAGTCCTCCGGGAAGCGGGGGCGCAGATACGCAGTATTTT. Protein sequence: CASSPPGSGGADTQYF.

The chain combines TRBV9 with TRBJ2-2; 7 positions match TRBD2. The V gene's germline CDR1 is SGDLS and CDR2 YYNGEE. V dropped 2 bases and J dropped 0; count of bases not matched to a gene: 1. CDR3 size: 15 residues. For the CDR3, the DNA is TGTGCCAGCAGCGTTCTAGCGGCGAACACCGGGGAGCTGTTTTTT. It specifies CASSVLAANTGELFF.

The chain couples TRBV5-4 to TRBJ2-5; either TRBD1 or TRBD2 may supply D (5 bases each). Germline-derived CDR1 and CDR2 are SGHNT and YYREEE (reference sequence). V was clipped by 1 base and J by 4 bases, with 11 bases between them. The CDR3 has 14 residues. CDR3 sequence (DNA): TGTGCCAGCAGCTTGATGTCAGGGACAGAGACCCAGTACTTC. As protein: CASSLMSGTETQYF.

This rearrangement joins TRBV5-1 to TRBJ1-1; D possibly corresponds to TRBD1 (6 bases). V was pared by 0 bases and J by 6 bases, with 12 bases between. Per germline, CDR1 SGHRS and CDR2 YFSETQ. CDR3 size: 14 residues. The CDR3 sequence: CASSLEGGRAEAFF. Here the CDR3 DNA reads TGCGCCAGCAGCTTGGAAGGGGGTCGGGCTGAAGCTTTCTTT.

The chain has TRBV9 and TRBJ2-3; 12 nucleotides match TRBD2. The V and J ends lost 0 bases and 2 bases, in that order; junction bases with no gene match: 1. This CDR3 region has 16 residues. Germline-derived CDR1 and CDR2 are SGDLS and YYNGEE. DNA for the CDR3: TGTGCCAGCAGCGTAGGGACTAGCGGGGCCACAGATACGCAGTATTTT. It specifies CASSVGTSGATDTQYF. Variable domain in full (rest from reference TRBV9 and TRBJ2-3): DSGVTQTPKHLITATGQRVTLRCSPRSGDLSVYWYQQSLDQGLQFLIQYYNGEERAKGNILERFSAQQFPDLHSELNLSSLELGDSALYFCASSVGTSGATDTQYFGPGTRLTVL.

V is TRBV5-1 and J is TRBJ1-2, with D possibly TRBD1 on 6 matching bases. This CDR3 region has 15 residues. V shed 5 bases and J shed 0 bases, with 14 bases lying between them. CDR1 SGHRS and CDR2 YFSETQ come from the germline V gene. CDR3 bases: TGCGCCAGCAGACGTGGAGGACAGTCTAACTATGGCTACACCTTC. It codes for CASRRGGQSNYGYTF.

The chain is built from TRBV5-4 and TRBJ2-3; the D gene is possibly TRBD1 (6 bases). This CDR3 is built from 16 residues. V was shortened by 3 bases and J by 0 bases, with 14 bases between the two germline ends. Germline V gene sequence: CDR1 SGHNT, CDR2 YYREEE (reference sequence). The CDR3 nucleotides are TGTGCCAGCAGCTCCGCCCAGGGGATAAGCACAGATACGCAGTATTTT. It translates to CASSSAQGISTDTQYF.